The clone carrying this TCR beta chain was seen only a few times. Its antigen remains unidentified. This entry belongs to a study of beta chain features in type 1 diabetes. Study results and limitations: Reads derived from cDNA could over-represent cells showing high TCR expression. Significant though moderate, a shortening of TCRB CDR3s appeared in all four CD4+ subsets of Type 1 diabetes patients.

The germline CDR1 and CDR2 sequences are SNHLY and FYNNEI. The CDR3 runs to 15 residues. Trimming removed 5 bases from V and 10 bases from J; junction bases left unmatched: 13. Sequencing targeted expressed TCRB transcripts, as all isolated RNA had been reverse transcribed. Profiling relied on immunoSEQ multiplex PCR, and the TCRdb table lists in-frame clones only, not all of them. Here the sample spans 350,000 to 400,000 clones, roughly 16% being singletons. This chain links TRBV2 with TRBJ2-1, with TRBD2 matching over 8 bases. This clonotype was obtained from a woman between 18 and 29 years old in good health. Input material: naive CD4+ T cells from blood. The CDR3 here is CASSLAGTSLLEQFF. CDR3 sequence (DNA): TGTGCCAGCAGTTTAGCGGGAACATCGTTGTTAGAGCAGTTCTTC.